A single sample is the source of the 5 T cell receptor beta chains below, sequenced in a study of technical replicates of blood from a few donors. The data were produced by immunoSEQ multiplex PCR, yet TCRdb's version contains in-frame clones alone and is incomplete. The repertoire consists of 98,000 or so clones, with approximately 94% occurring once and the leading ten covering over 0.2%. The material sequenced was T cells isolated from PBMCs. Receptor source: a human donor in good health.

This chain uses TRBV20-1 with TRBJ1-2; no definite D call. This CDR3 is built from 11 residues. The V end lost 6 bases, the J end lost 4 bases, and 9 bases lay between the germline ends. CDR1 is DFQATT and CDR2 is SNEGSKA in the germline V gene (reference sequence). The CDR3 spells CSASQIYGYTF. In nucleotides, the CDR3 is TGCAGTGCGTCGCAGATCTATGGCTACACCTTC.

The chain couples TRBV7-6 to TRBJ2-2; D is perhaps TRBD2 (6 bases). V was clipped by 5 bases and J by 7 bases, with 17 bases between them. Germline-derived CDR1 and CDR2 are SGHVS and FNYEAQ. The CDR3 sequence is 15 residues long. As DNA, the CDR3 is TGTGCCAGCAGCCCCGTGCTGGGAGCGGGCGGGGAGCTGTTTTTT. Residues: CASSPVLGAGGELFF.

The rearrangement links TRBV18 to TRBJ1-2, with D possibly being TRBD1 (6 bases). The germline CDR1 and CDR2 sequences are KGHSH and LQKENI. Trimming removed 0 bases from V and 1 base from J, with 30 bases in between. The CDR3 runs 22 residues. The CDR3 region is CASSPPILGDRITSEFNYGYTF. Here the CDR3 DNA reads TGTGCCAGCTCACCACCCATTTTGGGAGACAGGATAACCTCCGAATTTAACTATGGCTACACCTTC.

The rearrangement joins TRBV6-5 to TRBJ2-2; D unresolved. The CDR3 extends over 12 amino acids. Germline lookup yields CDR1 MNHEY and CDR2 SVGAGI. Trimming took 2 bases from V and 4 from J, leaving 2 bases between them. In nucleotides, the CDR3 is TGTGCCAGCAGTTACCTCACCGGGGAGCTGTTTTTT. Translating gives CASSYLTGELFF.

The genes are TRBV5-1 and TRBJ2-7, with a tentative D call TRBD2 (5 bases). The CDR3 has 14 amino acids. Trimming took 0 bases from V and 2 from J, leaving 9 bases between them. The germline gives CDR1 SGHRS, CDR2 YFSETQ. CDR3 loop: CASSLVSGTYEQYF. The CDR3 DNA is TGCGCCAGCAGCTTGGTATCCGGGACCTACGAGCAGTACTTC.